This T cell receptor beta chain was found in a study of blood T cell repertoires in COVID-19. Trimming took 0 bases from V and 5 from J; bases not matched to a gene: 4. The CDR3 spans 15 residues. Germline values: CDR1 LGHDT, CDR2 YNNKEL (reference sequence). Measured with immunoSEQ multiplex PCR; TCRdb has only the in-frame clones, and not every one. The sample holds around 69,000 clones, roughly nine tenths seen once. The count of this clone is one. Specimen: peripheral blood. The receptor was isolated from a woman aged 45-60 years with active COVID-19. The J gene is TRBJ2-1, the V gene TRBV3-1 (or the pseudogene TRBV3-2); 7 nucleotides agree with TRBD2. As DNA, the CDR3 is TGTGCCAGCAGCCAAGAGGGGCGGGAGAACAATGAGCAGTTCTTC. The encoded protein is CASSQEGRENNEQFF.